Listed below are T cell receptor beta chains from one sample, sequenced in a study of blood T cell repertoires in COVID-19. The data were produced by immunoSEQ multiplex PCR, yet TCRdb's version contains in-frame clones alone and is incomplete. The sample consists of more than 450,000 clones, about nine tenths of them appearing once. Input material: PBMCs or T cells enriched from blood (not recorded which). The receptors stem from a woman aged 18-29 years who had recovered from COVID-19. Each CDR3 is given with its conserved first and last residue. The D gene is left open where the match is weak. Clone size appears in some rows only: once, few, many, or a class for an expanded clone.

TRBV2,TRBJ2-7,-,once,TGTGCCAGCAGGTTAGAGACAGCTACCGAGCAGTACTTC,CASRLETATEQYF
TRBV5-1,TRBJ2-2,-,-,TGCGCCAGCGGGACGGGGGTTGGGAGCACCGGGGAGCTGTTTTTT,CASGTGVGSTGELFF
TRBV6-5,TRBJ1-1,TRBD1,-,TGTGCCAGCAGCTCTCCAGGGGGAGGCACTGAAGCTTTCTTT,CASSSPGGGTEAFF
TRBV7-3,TRBJ2-1,TRBD2,-,TGTGCCAGCAGCTCGACTAGCGGGGGGGACGATAATGAGCAGTTCTTC,CASSSTSGGDDNEQFF
TRBV19,TRBJ1-1,-,-,TGTGCCAGTAGCCACGGATCGGGGGGACACGGACGCACTGAAGCTTTCTTT,CASSHGSGGHGRTEAFF
TRBV19,TRBJ1-2,-,-,TGTGCCAGTAGCTGGGGGCAGGGCTATGGCTACACCTTC,CASSWGQGYGYTF
TRBV5-3,TRBJ1-1,TRBD1,-,TGTGCCAGAAGCTTGTCCTACGGGACAGGGAACACTGAAGCTTTCTTT,CARSLSYGTGNTEAFF
TRBV29-1,TRBJ2-6,TRBD1,-,TGCAGTGCGACAGGGGCTGGGGCCAACGTCCTGACTTTC,CSATGAGANVLTF
TRBV6-5,TRBJ1-5,-,-,TGTGCCAGCGAGGGCGATCAGCCCCAGCATTTT,CASEGDQPQHF
TRBV3-1/TRBV3-2,TRBJ1-2,-,-,TGTGCCAGCAGCCAAGATGTGAGGACTAACTATGGCTACACCTTC,CASSQDVRTNYGYTF
TRBV2,TRBJ2-5,-,-,TGTGCCAGCAGTGAAGCGATAAGGGGAACACAAGAGACCCAGTACTTC,CASSEAIRGTQETQYF
TRBV12-5,TRBJ2-5,-,-,TGTGCTAGTGGCCGGGAGTGGGAGACCCAGTACTTC,CASGREWETQYF
TRBV6-5,TRBJ1-3,-,-,TGTGCCAGCAGTCCCGGGAGTCCGGGAAACACCATATATTTT,CASSPGSPGNTIYF
TRBV10-3,TRBJ1-5,TRBD1,-,TGTGCCATCAGTGAGACTAAGGACAGGGAACAGCCCCAGCATTTT,CAISETKDREQPQHF
TRBV3-1/TRBV3-2,TRBJ1-1,-,-,TGTGCCAGCAGCCGACAGGATTTGAACACTGAAGCTTTCTTT,CASSRQDLNTEAFF
TRBV5-8,TRBJ2-7,TRBD1,-,TGTGCCGGACGGGACAGGTCCTACGAGCAGTACTTC,CAGRDRSYEQYF
TRBV27,TRBJ2-3,-,once,TGTGCCACTTCAGGGGGGCGAGATACGCAGTATTTT,CATSGGRDTQYF
TRBV2,TRBJ1-5,-,-,TGTGCCAGTACCCCCTACCGGGACTCCAATCAGCCCCAGCATTTT,CASTPYRDSNQPQHF
TRBV3-1/TRBV3-2,TRBJ2-1,TRBD1,-,TGTGCCAGCAGCCAAGATAGGGCAGGGGGTGGCAATGAGCAGTTCTTC,CASSQDRAGGGNEQFF
TRBV6-1,TRBJ1-1,TRBD1,once,TGTGCCAGCAGTGAGGGAGTAGGGACAGGGGGCAGGAGCACTGAAGCTTTCTTT,CASSEGVGTGGRSTEAFF
TRBV27,TRBJ2-2,-,few,TGTGCCAGCAGCAGAAAAACCGGGGAGCTGTTTTTT,CASSRKTGELFF
TRBV7-9,TRBJ1-2,-,-,TGTGCCAGCAGCTTAGAGGCAGGGGAGATGTGGGGCTACACCTTC,CASSLEAGEMWGYTF
TRBV5-6,TRBJ1-3,-,once,TGTGCCAGCCAGCGCTCTGGAAACACCATATATTTT,CASQRSGNTIYF
TRBV5-1,TRBJ2-7,TRBD1,once,TGCGCCAGCAGCTTTAAGAGAGGGACAGGGGGTAGCGAGCAGTACTTC,CASSFKRGTGGSEQYF
TRBV3-1/TRBV3-2,TRBJ1-4,-,once,TGTGCCAGCAGCCAAGGGCAGTCCAGGCACGAAAAACTGTTTTTT,CASSQGQSRHEKLFF
TRBV12-2,TRBJ1-1,-,-,TGTGCAAGTCGCTTAAAAGGAGTGAACACTGAAGCTTTCTTT,CASRLKGVNTEAFF
TRBV4-2,TRBJ1-1,-,-,TGTGCCAGCAGCCAAGAAACGGGGACTGAAGCTTTCTTT,CASSQETGTEAFF
TRBV5-1,TRBJ2-1,TRBD2,-,TGCGCCAGCAGCTATAGCGGGGGGGCAAATGAGCAGTTCTTC,CASSYSGGANEQFF
TRBV30,TRBJ1-5,-,-,TGTGCCTGGAGTGGGACATTTGGTTTGAGCAATCAGCCCCAGCATTTT,CAWSGTFGLSNQPQHF
TRBV5-4,TRBJ2-5,TRBD2,-,TGTGCCAGCAGTTTAGGACTAGCGGGGGATAGAGGGACCCAGTACTTC,CASSLGLAGDRGTQYF
TRBV28,TRBJ1-4,TRBD1,-,TGTGCCAGCAGTTTATGGCGCGAGGGGGCGAATGAAAAACTGTTTTTT,CASSLWREGANEKLFF
TRBV27,TRBJ2-7,-,-,TGTGCCAGCAGTATACAGGGTGGGTTGGAATTCTACGAGCAGTACTTC,CASSIQGGLEFYEQYF
TRBV10-3,TRBJ2-7,TRBD2,-,TGTGCCATCAATCCGGGGGAGGGCTACGAGCAGTACTTC,CAINPGEGYEQYF
TRBV6-1,TRBJ2-3,TRBD1,-,TGTGCCAGCAGTGAAGATCAGGGGGCCCCTAGCACAGATACGCAGTATTTT,CASSEDQGAPSTDTQYF
TRBV6-5,TRBJ2-7,TRBD2,-,TGTGCCAGCAGAGCGGGATACGAGCAGTACTTC,CASRAGYEQYF
TRBV4-1,TRBJ1-4,TRBD1,-,TGCGCCAGCGGGGGACAGGGGGAGGAAAAACTGTTTTTT,CASGGQGEEKLFF
TRBV18,TRBJ2-2,-,-,TGTGCCAGCTCACCAGGGCACCTCAGCGGGGAGCTGTTTTTT,CASSPGHLSGELFF
TRBV5-1,TRBJ1-1,-,-,TGCGCCAGCAGCCCTTCCCTCGGGGGGAACACTGAAGCTTTCTTT,CASSPSLGGNTEAFF
TRBV30,TRBJ1-2,-,-,TGTGCCTGGAGTGTACGGAACTATGGCTACACCTTC,CAWSVRNYGYTF
TRBV9,TRBJ2-5,TRBD1,-,TGTGCCAGCAGCACCACCGGGGACAGGGGCTTGGAGACCCAGTACTTC,CASSTTGDRGLETQYF
TRBV2,TRBJ1-4,TRBD1,-,TGTGCCACTACCGGGACAGCCAATGAAAAACTGTTTTTT,CATTGTANEKLFF
TRBV30,TRBJ2-5,TRBD2,-,TGTGCCTGGAGTGTATTTAGCGGGGGGACCCAGTACTTC,CAWSVFSGGTQYF
TRBV7-2,TRBJ2-7,TRBD2,-,TGTGCCAGCAGCTTTAGGATAGCGGGTGTTTACGAGCAGTACTTC,CASSFRIAGVYEQYF
TRBV6-5,TRBJ2-3,-,-,TGTGCCAGCAGCGAGAGGGGGAGAACGCAGTATTTT,CASSERGRTQYF
TRBV7-2,TRBJ1-6,-,-,TGTGCCAGCAGCTTGACCGGGACACTTTATAATTCACCCCTCCACTTT,CASSLTGTLYNSPLHF
TRBV7-2,TRBJ1-3,-,-,TGTGCCAGCAGCTTCCCGAGAAGCTCTGGAAACACCATATATTTT,CASSFPRSSGNTIYF
TRBV20-1,TRBJ1-2,-,-,TGCAGTGCTAGTAGTGCACAGGGATTATCTGGCTACACCTTC,CSASSAQGLSGYTF
TRBV3-1/TRBV3-2,TRBJ2-1,TRBD2,-,TGTGCCAGCAGCCAAATAAGCGGGGGCCCTACGGGCACCTACAATGAGCAGTTCTTC,CASSQISGGPTGTYNEQFF
TRBV10-1,TRBJ1-1,-,-,TGCGCCAGCAGTGAGCGGGGGGTTTCGAACACTGAAGCTTTCTTT,CASSERGVSNTEAFF
TRBV2,TRBJ2-6,-,once,TGTGCCAGCACTAAGGAGAGCTCTGGGGCCAACGTCCTGACTTTC,CASTKESSGANVLTF
TRBV12-5,TRBJ1-5,-,-,TGTGCTAGTGGTTTGGTGGCAGGGAGGCTTCAGCCCCAGCATTTT,CASGLVAGRLQPQHF
TRBV5-6,TRBJ1-6,-,-,TGTGCCAGCAGCTGGGGCGTTTCCGATTCACCCCTCCACTTT,CASSWGVSDSPLHF
TRBV30,TRBJ1-4,TRBD1,few,TGTGCCTTGTCCTTGGGACAGGCGAAGTCTAATGAAAAACTGTTTTTT,CALSLGQAKSNEKLFF
TRBV3-1/TRBV3-2,TRBJ2-2,TRBD1,-,TGTGCCAGCAGAGACAGGGGGACCACCGGGGAGCTGTTTTTT,CASRDRGTTGELFF
TRBV30,TRBJ1-1,TRBD1,-,TGTGCCTGGAGTATTAACAGGGGGAACACTGAAGCTTTCTTT,CAWSINRGNTEAFF